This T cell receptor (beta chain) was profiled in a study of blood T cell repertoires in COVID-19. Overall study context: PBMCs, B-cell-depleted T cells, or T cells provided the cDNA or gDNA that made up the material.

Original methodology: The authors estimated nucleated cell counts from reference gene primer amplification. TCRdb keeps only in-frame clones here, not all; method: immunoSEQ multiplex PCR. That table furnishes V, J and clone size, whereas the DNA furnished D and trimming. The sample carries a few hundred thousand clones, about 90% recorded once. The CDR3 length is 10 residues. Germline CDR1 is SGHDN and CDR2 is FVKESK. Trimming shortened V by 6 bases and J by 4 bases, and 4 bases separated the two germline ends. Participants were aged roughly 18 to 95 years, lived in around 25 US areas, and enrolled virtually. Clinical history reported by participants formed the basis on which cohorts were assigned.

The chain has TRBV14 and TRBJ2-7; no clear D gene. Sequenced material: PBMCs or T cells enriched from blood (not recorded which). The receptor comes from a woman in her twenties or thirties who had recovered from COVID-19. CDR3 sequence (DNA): TGTGCCAGCAGTATTTACGAGCAGTACTTC. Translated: CASSIYEQYF.